The T cell receptor beta chain described here comes from a study of T-cell memory formation after mild COVID-19. This clonotype was seen a few times. Its matching antigen is unknown. Trimming took 1 base from V and 1 from J; bases not matched to a gene: 2. The germline CDR1 and CDR2 sequences are DFQATT and SNEGSKA (reference sequence). CDR3 size: 15 residues. Study results and caveats: Clones that contracted from day 15 to 85 were balanced CD4/CD8, while later expanders leaned CD4+. Pre-infection memory contained some responding clones, which suggested that cross-reactive memory had joined. The CD4+ clones that contracted clustered mainly within CM and EM, and the CD8+ clones concentrated in EMRA.

Constant-segment-primed 5'RACE gave TCR alpha and TCR beta cDNA libraries with sample barcodes and UMIs. TCRdb fed the 5' RACE reads into MiXCR, producing one record per CDR3 protein. The table has over 150,000 distinct CDR3 sequences, around a sixth seen once; the top ten hold around 3.9%. This TCR was sampled from a man younger than 35 who had mild COVID-19 (a few samples of this study predate the infection). Cell type and time point are not known. The chain employs TRBV20-1 and TRBJ2-2; TRBD2 matches 8 bases. Sequences were obtained from PBMCs or a T cell subset sorted from them (not recorded which). The CDR3 here is CSARAAGVNTGELFF. The CDR3 coding sequence is TGCAGTGCTAGAGCAGCGGGGGTGAACACCGGGGAGCTGTTTTTT.